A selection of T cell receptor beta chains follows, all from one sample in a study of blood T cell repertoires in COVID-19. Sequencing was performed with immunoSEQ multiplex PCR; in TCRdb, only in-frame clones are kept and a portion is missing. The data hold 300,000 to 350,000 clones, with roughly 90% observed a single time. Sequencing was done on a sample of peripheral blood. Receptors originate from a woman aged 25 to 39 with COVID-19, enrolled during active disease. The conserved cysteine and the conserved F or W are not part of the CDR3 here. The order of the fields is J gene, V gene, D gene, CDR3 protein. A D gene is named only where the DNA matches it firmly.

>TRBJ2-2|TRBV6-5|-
ASTPDSFYGELF
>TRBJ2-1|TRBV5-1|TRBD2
ASSLAVGGDEQF
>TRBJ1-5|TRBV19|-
ASSIPGVSNQPQH
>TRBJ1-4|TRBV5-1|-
ASSRQGLATNEKLF
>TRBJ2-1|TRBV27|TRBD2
ASSPSGNSYNEQF
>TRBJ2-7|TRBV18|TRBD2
ASSRGSYEQY
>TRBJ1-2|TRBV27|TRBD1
ASRDRLLGYT
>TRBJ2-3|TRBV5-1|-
ASSESPPDTQY
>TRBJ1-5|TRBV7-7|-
ASSLEAGQPQH
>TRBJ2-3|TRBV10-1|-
ASSEGSSGTDTQY
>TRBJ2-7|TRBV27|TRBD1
ASSYDIQTEIPGQGLY
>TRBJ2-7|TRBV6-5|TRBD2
ASSYSVAGVTYEQY
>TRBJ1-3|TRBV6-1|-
ASSEGAGFGNTIY
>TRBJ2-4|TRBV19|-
ASSMDSQLPVDIQY
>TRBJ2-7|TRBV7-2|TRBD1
ASSPPSGTVDYEQY
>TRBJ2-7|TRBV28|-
ASSLNPGTYEQY
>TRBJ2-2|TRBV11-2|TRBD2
ASSLVGGRANTGELF
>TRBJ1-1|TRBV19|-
ASSTDTHTEAF
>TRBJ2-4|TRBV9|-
ASSGYGEAKNIQY
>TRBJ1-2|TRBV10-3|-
AISDMTGYGYT
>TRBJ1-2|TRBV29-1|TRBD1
SVELARTGLRDYGYT
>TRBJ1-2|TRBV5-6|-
ASSAGRGGYGYT
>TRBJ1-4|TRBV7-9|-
ASSLVRGEKLF
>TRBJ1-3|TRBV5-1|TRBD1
ASSPGQLSGNTIY
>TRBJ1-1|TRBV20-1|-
SASSGDSMNTEAF
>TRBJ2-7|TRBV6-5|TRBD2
ASTGTSGYEQY
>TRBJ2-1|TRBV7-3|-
ASSRTRDIYNEQF
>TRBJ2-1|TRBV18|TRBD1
ASSPGPGQGADKHNEQF
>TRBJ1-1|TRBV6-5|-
ASSYFGRGNTEAF
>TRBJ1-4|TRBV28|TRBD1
ASSSRGPHEKLF
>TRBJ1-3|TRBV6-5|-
ASRGAADLGNTIY
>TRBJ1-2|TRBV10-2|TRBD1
ASTQTGGDGYT